The 8 T cell receptor beta chains below all came from one sample that was sequenced in a study of T cells after yellow fever vaccination. TCRdb itself ran the 5' RACE reads through MiXCR, one entry per CDR3 protein. The sample holds about 160,000 distinct CDR3 sequences, almost 7% seen once. The sequencing used CD4+ T cells sorted from PBMCs, collected 4 to 6 days after the first yellow fever vaccination. The receptors were sampled from a young man who received the YFV17D yellow fever vaccine.

This clonotype has at least ten counts. The chain recombines TRBV10-3 with TRBJ2-1; tentative D call: TRBD2 (5 bases). CDR1 is ENHRY, CDR2 SYGVKD, per germline. The CDR3 is 13 residues long. Trimming removed 2 bases from V and 4 bases from J, with 6 bases in between. CDR3 residues: CAISERGYNEQFF. CDR3 in DNA: TGTGCCATCAGTGAGCGGGGATACAATGAGCAGTTCTTC.

V usage is TRBV9 and J usage is TRBJ2-3; D is unclear. The V and J ends lost 5 bases and 0 bases respectively, with 7 bases between them. The CDR3 covers 13 residues. Germline-derived CDR1 and CDR2 are SGDLS and YYNGEE. The CDR3 here is CASRSGSTDTQYF. The CDR3 DNA sequence: TGTGCCAGCAGGTCAGGTAGCACAGATACGCAGTATTTT.

This clonotype was picked up many times. The rearrangement links TRBV20-1 to TRBJ2-3; 9 positions match TRBD2. This CDR3 comprises 14 residues. Germline V gene sequence: CDR1 DFQATT, CDR2 SNEGSKA (reference sequence). After removal of 3 bases from V and 0 bases from J, the junction contained 1 base not matched to a gene. For the CDR3, the DNA is TGCAGTGCTAGTGCGGGGGGGAGCACAGATACGCAGTATTTT. It encodes CSASAGGSTDTQYF.

The chain couples TRBV11-1 to TRBJ2-1, with 9 bases identical to TRBD1. J was trimmed by 4 bases and V by 5 bases; bases with no gene match: 6. Germline V gene lookup returns CDR1 SGHAT and CDR2 FQDESV (reference sequence). This CDR3 region has 15 residues. The CDR3 region has the DNA TGTGCCAGCAGCCAACAGGGGGCGCGTTACAATGAGCAGTTCTTC. Translating it yields CASSQQGARYNEQFF.

This clonotype occurred many times. The rearrangement links TRBV7-2 to TRBJ2-3; 8 positions agree with TRBD2. Germline V gives CDR1 SGHTA, CDR2 FQGNSA. CDR3 size: 16 residues. The ends lost 5 bases at V and 5 bases at J; junction bases unmatched: 12. CDR3 sequence: CASSRVASGGIDTQYF. The CDR3 nucleotides read TGTGCCAGCAGCCGCGTTGCCAGCGGGGGAATAGATACGCAGTATTTT.

This clonotype was seen repeatedly, ten times or more. The chain employs TRBV6-2 or TRBV6-3 and TRBJ2-1, with 10 bases lining up with TRBD2. The CDR3 is 15 residues long. J was trimmed by 6 bases and V by 6 bases; bases with no gene match: 8. Germline V gives CDR1 MNHEY, CDR2 SVGEGT. The CDR3 coding sequence is TGTGCCAGCAGAAGCGGGGGGGGATATGGCAATGAGCAGTTCTTC. Protein product: CASRSGGGYGNEQFF.

This clonotype was counted ten times or more. DNA of the CDR3: TGTGCCAGCAGTCCTGAGGACTCTGGGGCCAACGTCCTGACTTTC. Protein product: CASSPEDSGANVLTF. The chain couples TRBV12-3 or TRBV12-4 to TRBJ2-6; D call uncertain. V shed 5 bases and J shed 0 bases, with 8 bases lying between them. The CDR3 length is 15 residues.

CDR3: CASSYSSGAPRGYTF. In nucleotides, the CDR3 is TGTGCCAGCAGTTACTCCTCCGGGGCGCCGAGAGGCTACACCTTC. The gene calls are TRBV6-5 and TRBJ1-2; perhaps TRBD1 as D (5 bases). CDR1 is MNHEY and CDR2 is SVGAGI in the germline V gene. V lost 0 bases and J 8 bases, leaving 16 bases between the germline ends. The CDR3 loop spans 15 amino acids.